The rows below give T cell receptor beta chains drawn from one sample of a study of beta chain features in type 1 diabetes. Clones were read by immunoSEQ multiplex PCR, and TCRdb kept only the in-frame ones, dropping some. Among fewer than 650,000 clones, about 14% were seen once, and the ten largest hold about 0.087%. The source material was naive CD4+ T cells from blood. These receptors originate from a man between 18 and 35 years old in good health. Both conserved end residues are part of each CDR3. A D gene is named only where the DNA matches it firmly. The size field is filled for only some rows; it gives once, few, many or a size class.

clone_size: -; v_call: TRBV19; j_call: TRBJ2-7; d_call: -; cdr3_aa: CASSKDRSYEQYF; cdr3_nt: TGTGCCAGTAGTAAGGACAGATCCTACGAGCAGTACTTC
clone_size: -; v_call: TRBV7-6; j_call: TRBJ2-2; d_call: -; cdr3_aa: CASSSLAGVTGELFF; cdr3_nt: TGTGCCAGCAGCTCTCTGGCTGGGGTCACCGGGGAGCTGTTTTTT
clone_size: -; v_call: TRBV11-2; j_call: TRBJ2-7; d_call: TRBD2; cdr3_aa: CASSSPRLAGSYEQYF; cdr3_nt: TGTGCCAGCAGCTCCCCCCGGCTAGCGGGGTCCTACGAGCAGTACTTC
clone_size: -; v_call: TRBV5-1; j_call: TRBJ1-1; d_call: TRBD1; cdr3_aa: CASSIQGEFEAFF; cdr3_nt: TGCGCCAGCAGTATCCAGGGGGAGTTTGAAGCTTTCTTT
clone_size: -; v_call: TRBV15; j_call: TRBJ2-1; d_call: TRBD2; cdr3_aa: CATSRALTGTSGNEQFF; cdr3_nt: TGTGCCACCAGCAGAGCCCTTACCGGGACTAGCGGGAATGAGCAGTTCTTC
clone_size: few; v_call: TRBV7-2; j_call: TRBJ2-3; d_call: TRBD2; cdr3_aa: CASSSPRAGGPTYTQYF; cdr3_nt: TGTGCCAGCAGCTCCCCCCGGGCGGGGGGGCCCACTTATACGCAGTATTTT
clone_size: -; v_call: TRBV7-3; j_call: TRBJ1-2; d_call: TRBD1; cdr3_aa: CASSPGGTINYGYTF; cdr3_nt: TGTGCCAGCAGCCCAGGGGGGACAATAAACTATGGCTACACCTTC
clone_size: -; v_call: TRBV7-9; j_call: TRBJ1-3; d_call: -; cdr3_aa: CASSPSSGNTIYF; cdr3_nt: TGTGCCAGCAGCCCCTCGAGTGGAAACACCATATATTTT
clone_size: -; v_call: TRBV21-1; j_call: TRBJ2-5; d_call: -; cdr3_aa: CASTRQVQETQYF; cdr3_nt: TGTGCCAGCACCCGACAGGTTCAAGAGACCCAGTACTTC
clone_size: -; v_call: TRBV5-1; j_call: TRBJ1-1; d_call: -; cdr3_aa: CASSLRDRNTEAFF; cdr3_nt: TGCGCCAGCAGCTTGCGCGACAGGAACACTGAAGCTTTCTTT
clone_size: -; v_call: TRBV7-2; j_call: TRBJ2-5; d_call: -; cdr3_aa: CASSLLPRTEETQYF; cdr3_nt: TGTGCCAGCAGCCTCCTTCCTCGGACCGAAGAGACCCAGTACTTC
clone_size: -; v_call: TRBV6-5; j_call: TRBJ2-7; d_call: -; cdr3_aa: CASSSSRDGDYEQYF; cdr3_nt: TGTGCCAGCAGTTCTTCACGGGACGGAGACTACGAGCAGTACTTC
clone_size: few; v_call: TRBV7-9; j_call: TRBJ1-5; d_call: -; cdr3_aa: CASSLASGGPNQPQHF; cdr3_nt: TGTGCCAGCAGCTTAGCCTCCGGGGGACCCAATCAGCCCCAGCATTTT
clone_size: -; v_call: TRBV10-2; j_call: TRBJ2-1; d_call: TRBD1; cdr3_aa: CASSSTGGGNEQFF; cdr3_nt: TGCGCCAGCAGCTCGACAGGGGGCGGGAATGAGCAGTTCTTC
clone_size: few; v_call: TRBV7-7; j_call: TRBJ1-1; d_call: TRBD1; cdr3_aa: CASSQNRDRVIHTEAFF; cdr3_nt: TGTGCTAGCAGCCAAAACCGGGACAGGGTGATTCACACTGAAGCTTTCTTT
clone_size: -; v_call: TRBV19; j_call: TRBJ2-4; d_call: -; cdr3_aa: CASSPRRDKNIQYF; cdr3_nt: TGTGCCAGTAGTCCACGGCGGGACAAAAACATTCAGTACTTC
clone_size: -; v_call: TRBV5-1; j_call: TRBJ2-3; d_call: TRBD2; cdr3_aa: CASSLETSGQYF; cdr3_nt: TGCGCCAGCAGCTTGGAAACTAGCGGGCAGTATTTT
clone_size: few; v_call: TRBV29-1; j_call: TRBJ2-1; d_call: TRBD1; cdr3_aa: CSAAGQGFSSEQFF; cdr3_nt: TGCAGCGCCGCGGGACAGGGGTTTTCAAGTGAGCAGTTCTTC
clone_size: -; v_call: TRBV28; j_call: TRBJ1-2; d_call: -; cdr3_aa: CASSAPTASRGYTF; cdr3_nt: TGTGCCAGCAGTGCCCCGACAGCCTCCCGGGGCTACACCTTC
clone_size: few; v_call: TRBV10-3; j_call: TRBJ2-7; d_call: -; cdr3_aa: CAISEAGIPSSYEQYF; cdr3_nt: TGTGCCATCAGTGAAGCCGGGATCCCAAGCTCCTACGAGCAGTACTTC
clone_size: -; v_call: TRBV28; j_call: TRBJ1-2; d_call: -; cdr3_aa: CASSSTNGYTF; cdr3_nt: TGTGCCAGCAGTTCGACGAATGGCTACACCTTC
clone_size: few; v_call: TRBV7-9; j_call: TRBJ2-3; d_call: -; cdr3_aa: CASSLAPGSTDTQYF; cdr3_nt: TGTGCCAGCAGCTTAGCCCCAGGGAGCACAGATACGCAGTATTTT
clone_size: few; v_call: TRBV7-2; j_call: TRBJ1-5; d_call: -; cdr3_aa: CASSPGGANQPQHF; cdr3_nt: TGTGCCAGCAGCCCCGGGGGGGCCAATCAGCCCCAGCATTTT
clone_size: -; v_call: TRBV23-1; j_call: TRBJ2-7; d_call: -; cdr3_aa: CASSQSGSSLEQYF; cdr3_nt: TGCGCCAGCAGTCAATCTGGGAGTTCCCTCGAGCAGTACTTC
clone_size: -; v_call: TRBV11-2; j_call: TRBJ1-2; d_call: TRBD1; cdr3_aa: CASSSRTGMNYGYTF; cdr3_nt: TGTGCCAGCAGCTCACGGACAGGGATGAACTATGGCTACACCTTC
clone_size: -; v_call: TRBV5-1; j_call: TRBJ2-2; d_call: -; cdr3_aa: CASSLTGKSTGELFF; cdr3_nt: TGCGCCAGCAGCTTGACCGGGAAGAGCACCGGGGAGCTGTTTTTT
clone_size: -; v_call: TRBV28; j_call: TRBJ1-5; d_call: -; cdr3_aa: CASSFGPQHF; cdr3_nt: TGTGCCAGCAGTTTTGGGCCCCAGCATTTT
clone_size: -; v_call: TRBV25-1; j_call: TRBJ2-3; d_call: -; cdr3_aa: CASSRGGGFRTDTQYF; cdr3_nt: TGTGCCAGCAGCAGAGGAGGAGGGTTCCGCACAGATACGCAGTATTTT
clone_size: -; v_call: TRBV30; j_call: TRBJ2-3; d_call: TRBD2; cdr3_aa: CAWSGLAGAPPGTQYF; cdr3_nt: TGTGCCTGGAGTGGACTAGCGGGGGCCCCACCCGGTACGCAGTATTTT
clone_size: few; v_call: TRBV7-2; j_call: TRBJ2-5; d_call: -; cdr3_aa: CASSQVETGRQETQYF; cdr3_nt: TGTGCCAGCAGCCAAGTTGAGACAGGCCGCCAAGAGACCCAGTACTTC
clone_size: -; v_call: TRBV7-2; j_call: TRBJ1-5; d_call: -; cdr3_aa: CASSLLTGAFGNQPQHF; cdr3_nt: TGTGCCAGCAGCCTTCTAACGGGGGCGTTTGGCAATCAGCCCCAGCATTTT
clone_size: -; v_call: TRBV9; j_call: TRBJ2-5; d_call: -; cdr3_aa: CASSVDQETQYF; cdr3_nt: TGTGCCAGCAGCGTAGATCAAGAGACCCAGTACTTC
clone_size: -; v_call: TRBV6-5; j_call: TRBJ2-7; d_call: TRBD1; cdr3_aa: CASSTTGGAYEQYF; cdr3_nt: TGTGCCAGCAGTACGACAGGGGGGGCCTACGAGCAGTACTTC
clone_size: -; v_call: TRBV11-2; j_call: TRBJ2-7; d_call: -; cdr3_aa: CASRLGEISYEQYF; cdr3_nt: TGTGCCAGCAGGTTGGGAGAAATCTCCTACGAGCAGTACTTC
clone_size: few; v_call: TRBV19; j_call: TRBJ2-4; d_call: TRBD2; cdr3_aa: CASSIDTGTSDKNIQYF; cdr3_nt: TGTGCCAGTAGTATTGACACCGGGACTAGCGACAAAAACATTCAGTACTTC
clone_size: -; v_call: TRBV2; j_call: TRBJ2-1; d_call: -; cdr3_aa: CASELEPLVNEQFF; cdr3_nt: TGTGCCAGCGAGCTAGAGCCTTTGGTCAATGAGCAGTTCTTC
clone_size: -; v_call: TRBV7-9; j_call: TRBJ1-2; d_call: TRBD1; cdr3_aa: CASSPMGQGDYGYTF; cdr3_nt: TGTGCCAGCAGCCCGATGGGACAGGGCGACTATGGCTACACCTTC